A single sample is the source of the 2 T cell receptor beta chains below, sequenced in a study of control samples from healthy donors and cancer patients. Assay used: immunoSEQ multiplex PCR; TCRdb lists only in-frame clones, some missing. The data hold tens of thousands of clones, with roughly 84% observed a single time. The material sequenced was PBMCs. These receptors originate from a man aged 70 or older with lung cancer.

This clone was detected ten times or more. The chain links TRBV4-3 to TRBJ2-7, with a weak D call TRBD2 (6 bases). The germline CDR1 and CDR2 sequences are LGHNA and YSLEER. The V end lost 0 bases, the J end lost 3 bases, and 9 bases lay between the germline ends. This CDR3 region has 14 residues. DNA of the CDR3: TGCGCCAGCAGCCAAGATGCGCGGGACTACGAGCAGTACTTC. Amino acids: CASSQDARDYEQYF.

The V call is TRBV21-1, the J call TRBJ1-1. TRBV21-1 is noted as a pseudogene. This CDR3 is 13 amino acids long. Written as DNA, the CDR3 is TGTGCCAGCAGCAAAGCAATGAACACTGAAGCTTTCTTT. This encodes CASSKAMNTEAFF.